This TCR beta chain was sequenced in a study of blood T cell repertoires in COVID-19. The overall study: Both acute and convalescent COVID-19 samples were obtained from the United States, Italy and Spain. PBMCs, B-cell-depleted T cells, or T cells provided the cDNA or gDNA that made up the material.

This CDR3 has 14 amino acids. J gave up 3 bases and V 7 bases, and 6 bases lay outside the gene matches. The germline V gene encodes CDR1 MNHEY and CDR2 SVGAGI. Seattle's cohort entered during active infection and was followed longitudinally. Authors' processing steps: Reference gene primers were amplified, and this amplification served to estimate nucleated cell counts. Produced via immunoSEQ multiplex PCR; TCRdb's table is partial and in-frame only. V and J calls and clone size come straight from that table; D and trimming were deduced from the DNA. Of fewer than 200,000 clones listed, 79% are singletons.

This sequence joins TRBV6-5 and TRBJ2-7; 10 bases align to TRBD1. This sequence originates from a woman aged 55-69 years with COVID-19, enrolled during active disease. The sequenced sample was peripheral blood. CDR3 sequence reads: CASTGQGVFYEQYF. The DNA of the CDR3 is TGTGCCAGCACCGGACAGGGGGTTTTCTACGAGCAGTACTTC.